These 20 T cell receptor beta chains were all obtained from the same sample, sequenced in a study of blood T cells in healthy people across ages. A second PCR of roughly 7 to 11 cycles used a sample-barcoded 5' primer and a J-beta primer mix. TCRdb used MiXCR to reprocess the 5' RACE reads, holding one entry per CDR3 protein. The table includes about 800,000 distinct CDR3 sequences, around a quarter detected once. The same data also contributed to another study, on T cells of mothers and their children.

Sample: blood. The receptors here all came from a boy younger than 18 in good health.

The J gene is TRBJ1-3, the V gene TRBV18; D unresolved. The germline CDR1 and CDR2 sequences are KGHSH and LQKENI. V was shortened by 3 bases and J by 0 bases, with 9 bases between the two germline ends. There are 15 residues in the CDR3. CDR3: CASSPRQSSGNTIYF. CDR3 coding DNA: TGTGCCAGCTCACCGAGGCAGTCCTCTGGAAACACCATATATTTT.

The chain combines TRBV29-1 with TRBJ2-7, with TRBD1 matching over 12 bases. Unmatched junction bases numbered 7, after V lost 7 bases and J lost 6 bases. The length of the CDR3 is 13 residues. Germline CDR1 is SQVTM and CDR2 is ANQGSEA. The CDR3 DNA reads as TGCAGCGCCACGGGACAGGGGGCGGTCGAGCAGTACTTC. It codes for CSATGQGAVEQYF.

This clonotype has ten or more counts. CDR3 sequence reads: CASSLEQGNQPQHF. The CDR3 DNA follows: TGTGCCAGCAGCTTAGAACAGGGCAATCAGCCCCAGCATTTT. The gene calls are TRBV7-2 and TRBJ1-5; weak D call: TRBD1 (5 bases). Trimming removed 1 base from V and 2 bases from J, with 6 bases in between. The CDR3 is 14 amino acids. Germline CDR1 SGHTA, CDR2 FQGNSA.

This clonotype was seen only a few times. The chain uses TRBV20-1 and TRBJ2-3, with TRBD2 identical over 8 bases. This CDR3 region has 14 residues. CDR1 and CDR2 (germline): DFQATT, SNEGSKA (reference sequence). V was clipped by 2 bases and J by 2 bases; unmatched bases: 3. The CDR3 DNA follows: TGCAGTGCTAGACCGACTAGCGTCACAGATACGCAGTATTTT. Protein sequence: CSARPTSVTDTQYF.

This clonotype was observed a handful of times. V is TRBV25-1 and J is TRBJ1-1; TRBD1 matches at 9 bases. V was pared by 5 bases and J by 0 bases, with 13 bases of the junction left unmatched. Germline V gene sequence: CDR1 MGHDK, CDR2 SYGVNS. This CDR3 spans 18 amino acids. The CDR3 reads CASSRYSGTGRMNTEAFF. As DNA, the CDR3 is TGTGCCAGCAGTAGATACTCCGGGACAGGGCGTATGAACACTGAAGCTTTCTTT.

This chain uses TRBV29-1 with TRBJ2-2, with TRBD1 matching over 8 bases. The V segment lost 5 bases and the J segment 5 bases; nucleotides outside the gene matches: 7. This CDR3 comprises 14 residues. CDR1 and CDR2 from the germline V gene are SQVTM and ANQGSEA. Here the CDR3 DNA reads TGCAGCGTTCGTGTCAGGGGGCGGACCGGGGAGCTGTTTTTT. It specifies CSVRVRGRTGELFF.

V is TRBV5-1 and J is TRBJ2-5, with TRBD2 identical over 12 bases. The CDR3 has 17 residues. J gave up 5 bases and V 4 bases, and 12 bases lay outside the gene matches. The germline V gene encodes CDR1 SGHRS and CDR2 YFSETQ. The CDR3 DNA follows: TGCGCCAGCAGCCTAAGACTAGCGGGGGACCCTATGGAGACCCAGTACTTC. This sequence encodes CASSLRLAGDPMETQYF.

This clonotype was recorded a few times. The chain has TRBV20-1 and TRBJ1-5; possibly TRBD1 for D (6 bases). This CDR3 is built from 15 residues. Germline CDR1 is DFQATT and CDR2 is SNEGSKA (reference sequence). V lost 3 bases to trimming and J lost 6 bases, with 18 bases between them. CDR3 DNA: TGCAGTGCTAGTCCCGGACAGCTCTTGGCTCAGCCCCAGCATTTT. Translation: CSASPGQLLAQPQHF.

This rearrangement joins TRBV24-1 to TRBJ2-5; D possibly uses TRBD1 or TRBD2 (6 bases each). Germline V gene sequence: CDR1 KGHDR, CDR2 SFDVKD. The V end was cut by 7 bases, the J end by 5 bases, with 13 bases between. This CDR3 spans 13 amino acids. For the CDR3, the DNA is TGTGCCACCAGGGCGATAGGGGGGGAGACCCAGTACTTC. It codes for CATRAIGGETQYF.

This sequence joins TRBV29-1 and TRBJ2-1; D is ambiguous. V lost 7 bases, J lost 1 base, and 14 bases lay in between. The CDR3 totals 14 residues. Germline assignment: CDR1 SQVTM and CDR2 ANQGSEA. The CDR3 region is CSGARVWSYNEQFF. The CDR3 DNA follows: TGCAGCGGAGCCCGGGTATGGTCCTACAATGAGCAGTTCTTC.

The CDR3 sequence is CASSQVGEEGETQYF. The CDR3 coding sequence is TGCGCCAGCAGCCAAGTGGGCGAGGAGGGAGAGACCCAGTACTTC. This chain connects TRBV4-1 to TRBJ2-5; D may be TRBD2 (6 bases). Germline assignment: CDR1 MGHRA and CDR2 YSYEKL. V lost 1 base and J 4 bases, leaving 13 bases between the germline ends. There are 15 residues in the CDR3.

V usage is TRBV2 and J usage is TRBJ2-7; 11 nucleotides agree with TRBD2. CDR1 is SNHLY and CDR2 is FYNNEI in the germline V gene. This CDR3 comprises 16 residues. Germline trimming cut 0 bases from V and 4 bases from J; bases unmatched to any gene: 5. The CDR3 coding sequence is TGTGCCAGCAGTGAAGCAGAGACTAGCGGGAAATACGAGCAGTACTTC. Residues: CASSEAETSGKYEQYF.

Worth noting for this clonotype: Given a much more abundant clone one base away, this may be a read error. This chain connects TRBV20-1 to TRBJ2-7, with a weak D call TRBD1 (6 bases). The germline CDR1 and CDR2 sequences are DFQATT and SNEGSKA (reference sequence). The CDR3 is 13 amino acids. CDR3 nucleotide sequence: TGCAGTGCCTCGGGACACCTATCCTACGGGCAGTACTTC. This encodes CSASGHLSYGQYF.

In regard to this clonotype: An end of the junction does not agree with germline; a read error may underlie this. V usage is TRBV19 and J usage is TRBJ2-5; D may be TRBD2 (5 bases). Germline CDR1 LNHDA, CDR2 SQIVND (reference sequence). The CDR3 runs 15 residues. CDR3 sequence (DNA): TGTACCAGTAGTATTGGCGGGTTGGTCACGGAGACCCAGTACTTC. It translates to CTSSIGGLVTETQYF.

This clonotype was seen more than once but under ten times. The chain carries TRBV24-1 and TRBJ2-7; D remains ambiguous. The CDR3 contains 14 residues. Germline V gives CDR1 KGHDR, CDR2 SFDVKD. Trimming shortened V by 0 bases and J by 7 bases, and 12 bases separated the two germline ends. The CDR3 nucleotides read TGTGCCACCAGTGATTTGGGCAGTAACGCAGAGCAGTACTTC. Its translation is CATSDLGSNAEQYF.

This clonotype was seen a handful of times. The chain employs TRBV20-1 and TRBJ2-1; D is unresolved. CDR1 DFQATT and CDR2 SNEGSKA come from the germline V gene (reference sequence). The CDR3 sequence is 12 residues long. Trimming removed 1 base at V and 4 bases at J, with 5 bases between. The CDR3 region is CSARGGYNEQFF. The CDR3 DNA follows: TGCAGTGCTAGAGGGGGATACAATGAGCAGTTCTTC.

The chain has TRBV20-1 and TRBJ2-5; no clear D. The germline V gene has CDR1 DFQATT and CDR2 SNEGSKA (reference sequence). Trimming took off 3 bases at V and 5 bases at J, with 10 bases between the two ends. CDR3 length equals 12 residues. The CDR3 here is CSASGQHETQYF. The CDR3 coding sequence is TGCAGTGCTAGTGGCCAGCACGAGACCCAGTACTTC.

This clonotype was counted between two and nine times. The chain is built from TRBV6-5 and TRBJ2-4; 11 nucleotides align to TRBD2. V lost 2 bases and J lost 0; bases outside the gene matches: 0. The CDR3 is made up of 16 amino acids. CDR1 and CDR2 (germline): MNHEY, SVGAGI. The DNA of the CDR3 is TGTGCCAGCAGTTACCTAGCGGGAGGAGCCAAAAACATTCAGTACTTC. This sequence encodes CASSYLAGGAKNIQYF.

This clonotype was picked up many times. The chain uses TRBV6-2 or TRBV6-3 and TRBJ2-7; the D is unclear. The V and J ends lost 5 bases and 2 bases respectively, with 10 bases between them. The V gene's germline CDR1 is MNHEY and CDR2 SVGEGT. The CDR3 has 13 amino acids. The CDR3 nucleotides read TGTGCCAGCAGTGGACGCGAAACCTACGAGCAGTACTTC. Protein sequence: CASSGRETYEQYF.

The V call is TRBV9, the J call TRBJ2-3; 9 nucleotides agree with TRBD2. There are 16 residues in the CDR3. Trimming removed 0 bases from V and 2 bases from J; junction bases left unmatched: 4. The germline CDR1 and CDR2 sequences are SGDLS and YYNGEE. This chain's CDR3 is CASSVVASGTTDTQYF. CDR3 nucleotides: TGTGCCAGCAGCGTAGTGGCTAGCGGGACCACAGATACGCAGTATTTT. Supplemented by reference TRBV9 and TRBJ2-3, the full variable domain reads DSGVTQTPKHLITATGQRVTLRCSPRSGDLSVYWYQQSLDQGLQFLIQYYNGEERAKGNILERFSAQQFPDLHSELNLSSLELGDSALYFCASSVVASGTTDTQYFGPGTRLTVL.